The entry that follows covers one T cell receptor (beta chain) sequence. Its antigen is not identified. This sample was taken from a study of shared clonotypes between healthy human individuals. The V gene's germline CDR1 is SEHNR and CDR2 FQNEAQ (reference sequence). The CDR3 is 14 amino acids. V was pared by 1 base and J by 7 bases, with 11 bases between. Measured with immunoSEQ multiplex PCR; TCRdb has only the in-frame clones, and not every one. The table has some 1 million clones, around 76% seen once. Overall study results and limits: Researchers found naive subsets generally carried larger estimated richness than memory subsets. Donor scarcity curtailed the genetic and exposure-history diversity represented herein.

The rearrangement uses TRBV7-9 and TRBJ2-1, with a tentative D call TRBD2 (5 bases). The sequencing input was memory CD4+ T cells sorted from blood. Subset reported: CD45RA-negative fraction. The source of this sequence is a man aged 18 to 30 in good health. CDR3 loop: CASSLGTGRNEQFF. CDR3 in DNA: TGTGCCAGCAGCTTAGGGACTGGAAGGAATGAGCAGTTCTTC.